Reported below is one TCR beta chain. Its antigen is still unknown. The data originate from a study of cytomegalovirus exposure and HLA in healthy donors. Findings and limits, study-wide: Segments of the TCR beta V type were, in most cases, productive about 87% or about 30% of the time in an earlier analysis.

13 Jbeta primers and 60 Vbeta primers were used for the PCR. The table came from immunoSEQ multiplex PCR; TCRdb's copy has only in-frame clones and leaves some out. Among some 150,000 clones, roughly 9% were seen once, and the ten largest hold 6.5% to 8.5%. Sequencing was done on a sample of PBMCs. The clonotype was recovered from a woman aged 40 to 55 in good health and CMV-seropositive.

The CDR3 loop is CASSLTSGGVDTQYF. Here the CDR3 DNA reads TGTGCCAGCAGCTTAACTAGCGGGGGGGTAGATACGCAGTATTTT. The rearrangement links TRBV5-4 to TRBJ2-3, with 13 bases lining up with TRBD2. The CDR3 has 15 amino acids. Germline values: CDR1 SGHNT, CDR2 YYREEE (reference sequence). With 2 bases clipped from V and 5 bases from J, the junction kept 2 bases outside the gene matches. Using reference TRBV5-4 and TRBJ2-3 for the parts outside the CDR3, the full variable domain is ETGVTQSPTHLIKTRGQQVTLRCSSQSGHNTVSWYQQALGQGPQFIFQYYREEENGRGNFPPRFSGLQFPNYSSELNVNALELDDSALYLCASSLTSGGVDTQYFGPGTRLTVL.